This T cell receptor beta chain originates from a study of CD8+ T cells in alopecia areata. Findings and limits, study-wide: Scalp repertoires also include resident alphabeta T cells from normal skin. Clonality exceeded that of normal scalp in lesional scalp, most notably in alopecia totalis/universalis.

PBMCs, the starting material, were the source of sorted CD4+ and CD8+ T cells. V lost 4 bases to trimming and J lost 2 bases, with 10 bases between them. Germline CDR1 is SGHRS and CDR2 is YFSETQ. The CDR3 loop spans 13 amino acids. Points on this clone: Its specificity is unknown.

cDNA reverse transcribed from extracted RNA served as the sequencing template. Clones were sequenced by immunoSEQ multiplex PCR, and TCRdb holds only the in-frame ones, with some missing. The table has roughly 140,000 clones, roughly 58% seen once. The chain carries TRBV5-1 and TRBJ2-7, with D perhaps assigned TRBD1 or TRBD2 (5 bases each). The sequencing sample was made of CD8+ T cells sorted from blood. This sequence was found in a human donor in good health. The CDR3 loop reads CASSKGRAYEQYF. CDR3 in DNA: TGCGCCAGCAGCAAGGGACGAGCCTACGAGCAGTACTTC.